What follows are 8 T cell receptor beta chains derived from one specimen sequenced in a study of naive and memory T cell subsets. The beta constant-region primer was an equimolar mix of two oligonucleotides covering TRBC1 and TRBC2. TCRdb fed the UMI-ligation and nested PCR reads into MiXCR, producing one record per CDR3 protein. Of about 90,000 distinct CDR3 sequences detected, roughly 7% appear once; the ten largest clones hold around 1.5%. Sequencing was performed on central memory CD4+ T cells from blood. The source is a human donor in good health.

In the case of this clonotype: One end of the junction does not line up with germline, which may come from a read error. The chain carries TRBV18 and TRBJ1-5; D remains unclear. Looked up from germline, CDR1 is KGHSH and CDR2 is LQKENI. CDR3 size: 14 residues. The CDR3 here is CASSPGPSYHPQHF. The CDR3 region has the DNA TGTGCCAGCTCACCCGGTCCCTCGTATCATCCCCAGCATTTT.

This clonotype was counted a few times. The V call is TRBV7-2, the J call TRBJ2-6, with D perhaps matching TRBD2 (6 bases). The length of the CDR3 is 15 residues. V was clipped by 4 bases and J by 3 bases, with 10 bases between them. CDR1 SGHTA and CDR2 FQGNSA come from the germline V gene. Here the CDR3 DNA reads TGTGCCAGCAGCTCGGAGGGTAATGGGGCCAACGTCCTGACTTTC. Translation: CASSSEGNGANVLTF.

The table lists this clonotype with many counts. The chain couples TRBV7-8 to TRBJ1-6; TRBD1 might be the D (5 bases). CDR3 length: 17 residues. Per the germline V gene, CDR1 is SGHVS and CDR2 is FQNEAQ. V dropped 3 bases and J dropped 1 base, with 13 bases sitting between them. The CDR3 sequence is CASSFMGERSYNSPLHF. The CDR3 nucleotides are TGTGCCAGCAGCTTTATGGGGGAGCGGTCCTATAATTCACCCCTCCACTTT.

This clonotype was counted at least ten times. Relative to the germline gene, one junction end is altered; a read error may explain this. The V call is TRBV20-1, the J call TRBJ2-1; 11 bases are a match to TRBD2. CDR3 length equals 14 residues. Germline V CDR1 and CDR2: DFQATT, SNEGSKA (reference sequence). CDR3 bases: TGCGGTGCACTATTCTCGGGACTAGCGGCTGAGCAGTTCTTC. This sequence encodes CGALFSGLAAEQFF.

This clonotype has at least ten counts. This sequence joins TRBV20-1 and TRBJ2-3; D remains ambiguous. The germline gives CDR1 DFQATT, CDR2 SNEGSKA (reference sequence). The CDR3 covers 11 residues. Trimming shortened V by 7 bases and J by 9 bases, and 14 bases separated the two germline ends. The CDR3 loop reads CSGGRPETQYF. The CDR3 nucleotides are TGCAGTGGGGGTAGACCTGAAACGCAGTATTTT.

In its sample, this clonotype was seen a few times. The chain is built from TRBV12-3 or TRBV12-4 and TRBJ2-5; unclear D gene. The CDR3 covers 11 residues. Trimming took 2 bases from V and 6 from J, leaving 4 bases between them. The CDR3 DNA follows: TGTGCCAGCAGTTTACAGAAGACCCAGTACTTC. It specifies CASSLQKTQYF.

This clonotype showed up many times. The CDR3 DNA reads TGTGCCAGCAGCACCGCTGGAAACACCATATATTTT. Protein sequence: CASSTAGNTIYF. The chain employs TRBV7-2 and TRBJ1-3; D not resolved. This CDR3 has 12 amino acids. Germline CDR1 SGHTA, CDR2 FQGNSA. Trimming shortened V by 5 bases and J by 2 bases, and 4 bases separated the two germline ends. The entire variable domain, with the rest obtained from reference TRBV7-2 and TRBJ1-3, is as follows: GAGVSQSPSNKVTEKGKDVELRCDPISGHTALYWYRQSLGQGLEFLIYFQGNSAPDKSGLPSDRFSAERTGGSVSTLTIQRTQQEDSAVYLCASSTAGNTIYFGEGSWLTVV.

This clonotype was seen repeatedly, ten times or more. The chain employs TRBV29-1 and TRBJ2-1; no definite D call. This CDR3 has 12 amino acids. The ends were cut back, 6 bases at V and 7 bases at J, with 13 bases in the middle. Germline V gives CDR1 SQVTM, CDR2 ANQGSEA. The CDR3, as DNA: TGCAGCGTCGCGTCTAGTGGGAATGAGCAGTTCTTC. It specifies CSVASSGNEQFF.